The source of this TCR beta chain is a study of sequential checkpoint blockade in melanoma. Study-wide results and caveats: Tumor T-cell fraction and clonality correlated with PD-L1 and CD8+ counts. Patients with week-13 increases in T-cell fraction and clonality benefited about 30 times more often.

TCRdb keeps only in-frame clones here, not all; method: immunoSEQ multiplex PCR. This table holds about 5,600 clones, approximately 35% found once. Points on this clone: Its specificity is not known.

As to treatment: randomized to nivolumab then ipilimumab (arm A) or the reverse (arm B). CDR3 length: 15 amino acids. V lost 6 bases to trimming and J lost 4 bases, with 18 bases between them. This TCR derives from a human donor with melanoma. The source material was tumor tissue (inferred from file names), sampled from a patient given nivolumab and ipilimumab in sequence. This rearrangement joins TRBV6-7 to TRBJ1-2; TRBD1 is a possible D gene (6 bases). TRBV6-7 carries the ORF label, with uncertain function. CDR3 nucleotide sequence: TGTGCCAGCAGCGCGCCGGGACACCTTATCTATGGCTACACCTTC. Translation: CASSAPGHLIYGYTF.